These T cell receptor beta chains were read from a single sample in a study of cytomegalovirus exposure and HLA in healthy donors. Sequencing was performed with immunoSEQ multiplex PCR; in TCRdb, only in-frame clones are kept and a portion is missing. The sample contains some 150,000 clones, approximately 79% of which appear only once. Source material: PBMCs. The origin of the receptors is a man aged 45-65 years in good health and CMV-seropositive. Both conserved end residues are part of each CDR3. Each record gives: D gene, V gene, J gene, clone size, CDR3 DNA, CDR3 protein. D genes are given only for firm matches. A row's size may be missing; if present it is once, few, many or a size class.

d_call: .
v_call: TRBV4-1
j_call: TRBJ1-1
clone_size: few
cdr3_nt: TGCGCCAGCAGTTCGCGGGGACTCACTGAAGCTTTCTTT
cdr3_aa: CASSSRGLTEAFF

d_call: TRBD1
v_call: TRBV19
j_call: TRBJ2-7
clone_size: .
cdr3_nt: TGTGCCAGTAAGTCAACAGGGGGCGCCGTCGAGCAGCACTTC
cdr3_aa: CASKSTGGAVEQHF

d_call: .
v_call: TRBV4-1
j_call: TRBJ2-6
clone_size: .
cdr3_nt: TGCGCCAGCAGCCAAGTGGCTGTCTCTGGGGCCAACGTCCTGACTTTC
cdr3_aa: CASSQVAVSGANVLTF

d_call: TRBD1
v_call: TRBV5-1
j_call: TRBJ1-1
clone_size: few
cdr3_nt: TGCGCCAGCAGCTTAGGACAGGGGATAGGGACGAACACTGAAGCTTTCTTT
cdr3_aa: CASSLGQGIGTNTEAFF

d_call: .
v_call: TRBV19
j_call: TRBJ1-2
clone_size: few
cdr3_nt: TGTGCCAGTAGATACCAGGGCCAGAACTATGGCTACACCTTC
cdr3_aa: CASRYQGQNYGYTF

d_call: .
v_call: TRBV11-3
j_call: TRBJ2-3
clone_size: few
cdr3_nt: TGTGCCAGCAGCTTAGTAGCGCCTAGCACAGATACGCAGTATTTT
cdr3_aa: CASSLVAPSTDTQYF

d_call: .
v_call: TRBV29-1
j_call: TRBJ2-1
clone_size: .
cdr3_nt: TGCAGCGTTGAAGGAGGGCCAGGCGGCAATGAGCAGTTCTTC
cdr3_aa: CSVEGGPGGNEQFF

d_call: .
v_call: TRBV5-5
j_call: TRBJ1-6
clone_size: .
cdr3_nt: TGTGCCAGCAGCTTGTTGACGGGAGAAAATTCACCCCTCCACTTT
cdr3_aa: CASSLLTGENSPLHF

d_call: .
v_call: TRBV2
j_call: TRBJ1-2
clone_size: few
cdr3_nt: TGTGCCAGCAGCGCGGACCCTAAGGGGGGCTACACCTTC
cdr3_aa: CASSADPKGGYTF

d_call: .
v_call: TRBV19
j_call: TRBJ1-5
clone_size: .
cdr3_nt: TGTGCCAGTAGTGCCCAGGGCTACAATCAGCCCCAGCATTTT
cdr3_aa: CASSAQGYNQPQHF

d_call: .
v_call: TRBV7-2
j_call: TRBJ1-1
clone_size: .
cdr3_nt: TGTGCCAGCAAAAAACAGACAGGACACACTGAAGCTTTCTTT
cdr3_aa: CASKKQTGHTEAFF

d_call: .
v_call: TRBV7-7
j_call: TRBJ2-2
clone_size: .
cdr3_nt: TGTGCCAGCAGCTTAGACAGTTACACCGGGGAGCTGTTTTTT
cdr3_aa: CASSLDSYTGELFF

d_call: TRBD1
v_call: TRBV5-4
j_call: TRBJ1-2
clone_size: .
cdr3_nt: TGTGCCAGCAGCTTAGGACAGGGGTTTAACTATGGCTACACCTTC
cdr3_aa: CASSLGQGFNYGYTF

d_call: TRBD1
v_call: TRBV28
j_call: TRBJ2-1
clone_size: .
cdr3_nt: TGTGCCAGCAGTTTAGAGGGGGCGCTTTTTGGCAATGAGCAGTTCTTC
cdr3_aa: CASSLEGALFGNEQFF

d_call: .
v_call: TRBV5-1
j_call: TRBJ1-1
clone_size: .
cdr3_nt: TGCGCCAGCAGCGGAGGGACGGCGAACACTGAAGCTTTCTTT
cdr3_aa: CASSGGTANTEAFF

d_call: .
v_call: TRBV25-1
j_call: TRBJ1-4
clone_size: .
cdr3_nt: TGTGCCAGCTCCAGAGGCGTTAATGAAAAACTGTTTTTT
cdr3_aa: CASSRGVNEKLFF

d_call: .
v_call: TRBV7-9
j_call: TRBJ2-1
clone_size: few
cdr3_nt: TGTGCCAGCAGCCCCGCCCAGCTAGCAGGTGAGCAGTTCTTC
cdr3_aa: CASSPAQLAGEQFF

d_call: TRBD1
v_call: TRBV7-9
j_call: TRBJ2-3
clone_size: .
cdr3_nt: TGTGCCAGCAGCTTAGACCTACGGGACAGGGAGTATGATACGCAGTATTTT
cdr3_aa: CASSLDLRDREYDTQYF

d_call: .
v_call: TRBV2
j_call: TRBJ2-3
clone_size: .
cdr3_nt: TGTGCCAGCAGCGGACTCACAGATACGCAGTATTTT
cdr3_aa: CASSGLTDTQYF

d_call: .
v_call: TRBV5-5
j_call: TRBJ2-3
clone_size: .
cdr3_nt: TGTGCCAGCAGCTTGGGATACACAGATACGCAGTCTTTT
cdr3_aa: CASSLGYTDTQSF

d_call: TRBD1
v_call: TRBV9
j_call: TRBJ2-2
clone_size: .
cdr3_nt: TGTGCCAGCAGCGAGGAGGGAACAGGGGGCTACGGGGAGCTGTTTTTT
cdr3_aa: CASSEEGTGGYGELFF

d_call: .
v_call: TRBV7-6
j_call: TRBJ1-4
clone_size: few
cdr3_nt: TGTGCCAGCAGCAGAGATGGGGAGGGAGATGAAAAACTGTTTTTT
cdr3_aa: CASSRDGEGDEKLFF

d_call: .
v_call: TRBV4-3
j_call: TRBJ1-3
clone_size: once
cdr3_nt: TGCGCCAGCAGCCCATCCCCACTTACAGGCATCTCTGGAAACACCATATATTTT
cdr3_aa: CASSPSPLTGISGNTIYF

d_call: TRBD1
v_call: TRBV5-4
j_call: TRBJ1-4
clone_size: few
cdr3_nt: TGTGCCAGCAGTCATACAGGGGGCGCGGGTGAAAAACTGTTTTTT
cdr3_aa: CASSHTGGAGEKLFF

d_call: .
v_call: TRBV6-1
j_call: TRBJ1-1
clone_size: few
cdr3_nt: TGTGCCAGCAGTGAACCGGGGGGGAACACTGAAGCTTTCTTT
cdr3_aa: CASSEPGGNTEAFF

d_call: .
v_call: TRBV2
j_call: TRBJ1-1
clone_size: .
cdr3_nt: TGTGCCAGCAGGAGGCAAGTTAACACTGAAGCTTTCTTT
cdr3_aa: CASRRQVNTEAFF

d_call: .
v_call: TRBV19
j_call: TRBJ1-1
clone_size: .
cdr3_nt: TGTGCCAGTAGTATCCTGGCAGGGATGGGTCGCACTGAAGCTTTCTTT
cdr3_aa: CASSILAGMGRTEAFF

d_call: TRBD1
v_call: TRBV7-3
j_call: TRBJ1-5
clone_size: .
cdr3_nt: TGTGCCAGCAGCCCCCATCAGGAGAGGGGGCTCAATCAGCCCCAGCATTTT
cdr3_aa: CASSPHQERGLNQPQHF

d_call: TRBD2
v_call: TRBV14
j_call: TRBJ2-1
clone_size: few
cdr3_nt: TGTGCCAGCAGCCAAGAAACGGCGGGAGAGGCGTACAATGAGCAGTTCTTC
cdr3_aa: CASSQETAGEAYNEQFF

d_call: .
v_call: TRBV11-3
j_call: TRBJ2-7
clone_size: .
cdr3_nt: TGTGCCAGCAGTCGTTCCCCTCTAGCACCCGAACAGTACTTC
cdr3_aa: CASSRSPLAPEQYF

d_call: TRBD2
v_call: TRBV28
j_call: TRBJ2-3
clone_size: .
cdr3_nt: TGTGCCAGCAGTATGACTAGCCCTCCCACAGATACGCAGTATTTT
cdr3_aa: CASSMTSPPTDTQYF

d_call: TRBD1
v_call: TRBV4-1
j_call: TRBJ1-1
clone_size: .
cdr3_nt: TGCGCCAGCAGCCTCGGCTGGGACAGGGGTAACACTGAAGCTTTCTTT
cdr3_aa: CASSLGWDRGNTEAFF

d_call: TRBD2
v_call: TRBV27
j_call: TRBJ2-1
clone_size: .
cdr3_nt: TGTGCCAGCAGTTTAGCGGGAGGGCCCTCAGGTGGGCAGTTCTTC
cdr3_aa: CASSLAGGPSGGQFF

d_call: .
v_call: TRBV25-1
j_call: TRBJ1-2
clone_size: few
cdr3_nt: TGTGCCAGCAGTCAGGGAAGGTCTGGCTACACCTTC
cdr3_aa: CASSQGRSGYTF

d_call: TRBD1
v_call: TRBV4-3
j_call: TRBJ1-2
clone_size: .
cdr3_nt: TGCGCCAGCAGCCAAGAGGCGGACAGGAGCTATGGCTACACCTTC
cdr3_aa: CASSQEADRSYGYTF

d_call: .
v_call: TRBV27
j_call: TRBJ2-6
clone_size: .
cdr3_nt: TGTGCCAGCAGTTCGCGACAGGCGGGGGCCAACGTCCTGACTTTC
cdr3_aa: CASSSRQAGANVLTF

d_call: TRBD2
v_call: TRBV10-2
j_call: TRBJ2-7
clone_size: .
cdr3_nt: TGCGCCAGCAGGGTAGCGGGGGGCCCTAGCGAGCAGTACTTC
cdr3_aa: CASRVAGGPSEQYF

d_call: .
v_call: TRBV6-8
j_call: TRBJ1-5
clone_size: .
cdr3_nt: TGTGCCACCCTTCCTCTTCTCTTGACAGACTATCAGCCCCAGCATTTT
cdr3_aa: CATLPLLLTDYQPQHF

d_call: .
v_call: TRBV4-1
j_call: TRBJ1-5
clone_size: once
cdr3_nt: TGCGCCAGCAGCCAAGTCCCAGGGAACAATCAGCCCCAGCATTTT
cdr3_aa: CASSQVPGNNQPQHF

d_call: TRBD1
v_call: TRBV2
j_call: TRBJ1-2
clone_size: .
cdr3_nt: TGTGCCAGCAGAGTCACGGGACAGGGGGCGGTCTATGGCTACACCTTC
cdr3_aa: CASRVTGQGAVYGYTF

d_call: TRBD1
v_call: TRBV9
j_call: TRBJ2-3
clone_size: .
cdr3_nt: TGTGCCAGCAGCTACAGGGGTCGGTCGAGTTCGTCAGATACGCAGTATTTT
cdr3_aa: CASSYRGRSSSSDTQYF

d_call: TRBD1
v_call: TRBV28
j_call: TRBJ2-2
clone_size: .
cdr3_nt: TGTGCCAGCAGCTCGGCCCGGGACAGGGGAGCCGGAGAGCTGTTTTTT
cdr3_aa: CASSSARDRGAGELFF

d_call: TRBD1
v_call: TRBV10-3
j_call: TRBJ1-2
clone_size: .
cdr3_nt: TGTGCCATCAGCTCGGACAGGGGTTCGGGTGGCTACACCTTC
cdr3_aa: CAISSDRGSGGYTF

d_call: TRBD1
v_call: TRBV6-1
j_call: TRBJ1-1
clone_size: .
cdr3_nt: TGTGCCAGCAGCGGACAGGGGAGAGGAACTGAAGCTTTCTTT
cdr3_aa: CASSGQGRGTEAFF

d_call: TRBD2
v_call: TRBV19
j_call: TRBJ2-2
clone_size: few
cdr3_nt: TGTGCCAGTAGTAACCCCCGGGGGGGAAGCGGCACCGGGGAGCTGTTTTTT
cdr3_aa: CASSNPRGGSGTGELFF

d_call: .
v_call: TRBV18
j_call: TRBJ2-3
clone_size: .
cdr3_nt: TGTGCCAGCTCACCAAAGGCAGGTCCCACAGATACGCAGTATTTT
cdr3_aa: CASSPKAGPTDTQYF

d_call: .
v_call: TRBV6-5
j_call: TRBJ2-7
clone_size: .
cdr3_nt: TGTGCCAGCAAAAGGAACAGCTTCCCGGTAGAGTACTTC
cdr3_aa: CASKRNSFPVEYF

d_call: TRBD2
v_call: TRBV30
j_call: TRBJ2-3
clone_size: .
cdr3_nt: TGTGCCTGGAGAGCGGGGCCATCCCCAGATACGCAGTATTTT
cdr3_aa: CAWRAGPSPDTQYF